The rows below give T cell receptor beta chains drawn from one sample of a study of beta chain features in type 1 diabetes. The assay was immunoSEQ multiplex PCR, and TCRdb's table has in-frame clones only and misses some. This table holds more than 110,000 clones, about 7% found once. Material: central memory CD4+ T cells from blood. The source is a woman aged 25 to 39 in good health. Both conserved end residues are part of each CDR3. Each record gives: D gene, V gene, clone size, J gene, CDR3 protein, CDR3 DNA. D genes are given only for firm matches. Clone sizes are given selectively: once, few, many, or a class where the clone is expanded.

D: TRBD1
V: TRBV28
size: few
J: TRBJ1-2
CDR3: CASSFQHRGGYTF
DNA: TGTGCCAGCAGCTTTCAACACAGGGGTGGCTACACCTTC

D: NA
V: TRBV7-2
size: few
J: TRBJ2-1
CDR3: CASSFSPGNEQFF
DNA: TGTGCCAGCAGCTTCTCGCCAGGTAATGAGCAGTTCTTC

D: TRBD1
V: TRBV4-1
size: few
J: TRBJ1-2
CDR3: CASSQDRGQGGSYTF
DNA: TGCGCCAGCAGCCAAGATAGGGGACAGGGGGGGAGCTACACCTTC

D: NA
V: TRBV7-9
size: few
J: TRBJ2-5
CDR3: CASSFGLAETQYF
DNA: TGTGCCAGCAGCTTTGGGCTAGCCGAGACCCAGTACTTC

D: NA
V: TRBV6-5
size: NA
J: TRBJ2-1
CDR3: CASTNPPGTEQFF
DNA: TGTGCCAGCACAAACCCCCCGGGGACAGAGCAGTTCTTC

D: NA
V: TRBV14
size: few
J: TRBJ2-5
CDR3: CASSPMGRSRGTQYF
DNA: TGTGCCAGCAGCCCTATGGGAAGGTCCAGGGGGACCCAGTACTTC

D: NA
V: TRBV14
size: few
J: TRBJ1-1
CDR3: CASSQVAGADTEAFF
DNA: TGTGCCAGCAGCCAGGTGGCAGGGGCGGACACTGAAGCTTTCTTT

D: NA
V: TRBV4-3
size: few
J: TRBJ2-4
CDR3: CASSQNSGENIQYF
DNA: TGCGCCAGCAGCCAAAACAGCGGTGAAAACATTCAGTACTTC

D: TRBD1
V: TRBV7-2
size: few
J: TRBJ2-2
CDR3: CASSPDRAITGELFF
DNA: TGTGCCAGCAGTCCCGACAGGGCGATCACCGGGGAGCTGTTTTTT

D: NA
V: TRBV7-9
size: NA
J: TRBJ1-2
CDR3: CASNEDRPANYGYTF
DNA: TGTGCCAGCAACGAGGACAGACCAGCTAACTATGGCTACACCTTC

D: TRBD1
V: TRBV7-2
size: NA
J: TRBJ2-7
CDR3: CASRQTGRQGGYEQYF
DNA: TGTGCCAGCAGACAAACGGGGCGACAGGGGGGCTACGAGCAGTACTTC

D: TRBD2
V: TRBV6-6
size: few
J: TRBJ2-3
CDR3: CASSTSGTIHTQYF
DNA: TGTGCCAGCAGCACTAGCGGGACAATTCATACGCAGTATTTT

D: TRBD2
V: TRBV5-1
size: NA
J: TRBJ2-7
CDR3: CASSLVSGKGRGTYEQYF
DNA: TGCGCCAGCAGCTTGGTGAGCGGAAAAGGGAGGGGTACCTACGAGCAGTACTTC

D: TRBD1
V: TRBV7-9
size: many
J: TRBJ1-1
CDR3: CASSETYRGRDTEAFF
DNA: TGTGCCAGCAGCGAAACTTACAGGGGGCGCGACACTGAAGCTTTCTTT

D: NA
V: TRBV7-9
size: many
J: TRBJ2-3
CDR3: CASSSQGSTDTQYF
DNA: TGTGCCAGCAGCTCCCAGGGGAGCACAGATACGCAGTATTTT

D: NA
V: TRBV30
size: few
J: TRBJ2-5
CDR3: CAWSVVAATQYF
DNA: TGTGCCTGGAGTGTAGTAGCGGCCACCCAGTACTTC

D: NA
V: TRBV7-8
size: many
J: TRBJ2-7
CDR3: CASSPAVTNYEQYF
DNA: TGTGCCAGCAGCCCCGCGGTCACTAACTACGAGCAGTACTTC

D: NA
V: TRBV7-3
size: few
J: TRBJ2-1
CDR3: CASSPRLYNEQFF
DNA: TGTGCCAGCAGCCCCCGTTTGTACAATGAGCAGTTCTTC

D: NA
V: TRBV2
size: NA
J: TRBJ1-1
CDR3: CASIPHWEDTEAFF
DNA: TGTGCCAGCATCCCCCACTGGGAGGACACTGAAGCTTTCTTT

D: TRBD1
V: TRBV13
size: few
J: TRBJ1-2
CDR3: CASMQRLGTANYGYTF
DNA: TGTGCCAGCATGCAACGTTTAGGGACAGCTAACTATGGCTACACCTTC

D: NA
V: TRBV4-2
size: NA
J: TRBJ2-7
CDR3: CASSQAFAESYEQYF
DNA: TGTGCCAGCAGCCAAGCGTTTGCGGAGTCCTACGAGCAGTACTTC

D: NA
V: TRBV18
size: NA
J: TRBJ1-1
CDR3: CASSGQPKNTEAFF
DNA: TGTGCCAGCTCTGGACAGCCAAAGAACACTGAAGCTTTCTTT

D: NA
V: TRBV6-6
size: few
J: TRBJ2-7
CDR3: CASSLQGRGRKQYF
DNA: TGTGCCAGCAGTCTCCAGGGAAGAGGACGGAAGCAGTACTTC

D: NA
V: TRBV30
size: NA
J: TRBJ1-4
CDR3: CAWSVAGGGGEKLFF
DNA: TGTGCCTGGAGTGTAGCGGGAGGCGGCGGGGAAAAACTGTTTTTT

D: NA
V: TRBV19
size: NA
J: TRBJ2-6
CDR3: CASSKSSGANVLTF
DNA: TGTGCCAGTAGCAAGAGCTCTGGGGCCAACGTCCTGACTTTC

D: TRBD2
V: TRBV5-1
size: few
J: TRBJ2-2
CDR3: CASRVAGLAGYPGTGELFF
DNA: TGCGCCAGCAGAGTGGCGGGGCTAGCGGGATACCCGGGCACCGGGGAGCTGTTTTTT

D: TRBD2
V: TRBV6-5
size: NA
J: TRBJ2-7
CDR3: CASSYTAERDLEQYF
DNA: TGTGCCAGCAGTTATACGGCGGAGCGGGATTTAGAGCAGTACTTC

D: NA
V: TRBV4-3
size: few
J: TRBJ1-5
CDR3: CASSQVFTGNQPQHF
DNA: TGCGCCAGCAGCCAGGTCTTTACGGGCAATCAGCCCCAGCATTTT

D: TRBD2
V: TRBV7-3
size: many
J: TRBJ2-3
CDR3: CASSSSAAGGADTQYF
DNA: TGTGCCAGCAGCAGTAGCGCAGCGGGAGGTGCGGATACGCAGTATTTT

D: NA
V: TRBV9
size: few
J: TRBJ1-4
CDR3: CASSVGGHLSEKLFF
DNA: TGTGCCAGCAGCGTAGGCGGACATCTCTCGGAAAAACTGTTTTTT

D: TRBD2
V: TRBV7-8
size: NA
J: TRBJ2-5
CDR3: CASARGGQETQYF
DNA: TGTGCCAGCGCCCGGGGGGGGCAAGAGACCCAGTACTTC

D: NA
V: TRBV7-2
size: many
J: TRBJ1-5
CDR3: CASSTYNQPQHF
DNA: TGTGCCAGCAGCACATACAATCAGCCCCAGCATTTT

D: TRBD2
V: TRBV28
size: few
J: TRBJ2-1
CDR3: CASSTPPGLAGWAYNEQFF
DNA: TGTGCCAGCAGCACCCCTCCGGGACTAGCGGGGTGGGCCTACAATGAGCAGTTCTTC

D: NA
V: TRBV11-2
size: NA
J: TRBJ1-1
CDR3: CASSPHMNTEAFF
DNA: TGTGCCAGCAGCCCACATATGAACACTGAAGCTTTCTTT

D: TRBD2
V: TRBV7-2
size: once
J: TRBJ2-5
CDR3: CASSSKFGVAGGRGETQYF
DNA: TGTGCCAGCAGCTCAAAATTCGGGGTAGCGGGAGGGAGGGGTGAGACCCAGTACTTC

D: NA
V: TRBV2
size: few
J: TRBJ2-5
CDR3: CASSGVEEETQYF
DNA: TGTGCCAGCAGTGGAGTAGAGGAGGAGACCCAGTACTTC

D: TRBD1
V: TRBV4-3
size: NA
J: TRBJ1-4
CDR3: CASSQEQGALNEKLFF
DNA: TGCGCCAGCAGCCAAGAACAGGGGGCGCTGAACGAAAAACTGTTTTTT

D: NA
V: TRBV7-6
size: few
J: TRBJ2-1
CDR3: CASSFYGGSSYNEQFF
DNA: TGTGCCAGCAGCTTTTATGGCGGTAGCTCCTACAATGAGCAGTTCTTC

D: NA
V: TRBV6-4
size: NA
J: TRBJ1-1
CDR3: CASSGDRGTEAFF
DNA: TGTGCCAGCAGTGGCGACAGAGGCACTGAAGCTTTCTTT

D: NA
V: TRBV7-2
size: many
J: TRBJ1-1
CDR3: CASSPTFGNTEAFF
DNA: TGTGCCAGCAGCCCCACGTTCGGGAACACTGAAGCTTTCTTT

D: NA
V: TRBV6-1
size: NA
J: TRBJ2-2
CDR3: CASSEVRSSLDTGELFF
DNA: TGTGCCAGCAGTGAGGTCAGGTCTAGCCTCGACACCGGGGAGCTGTTTTTT

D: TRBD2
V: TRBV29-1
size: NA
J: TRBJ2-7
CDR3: CSVRTSGSYEQYF
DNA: TGCAGCGTGAGGACTAGCGGGAGCTACGAGCAGTACTTC

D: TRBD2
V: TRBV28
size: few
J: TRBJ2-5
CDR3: CASSSPGLAGGRETQYF
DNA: TGTGCCAGCAGTTCTCCCGGACTAGCGGGAGGGCGAGAGACCCAGTACTTC

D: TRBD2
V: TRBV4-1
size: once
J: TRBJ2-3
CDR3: CASSQILAGPDTQYF
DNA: TGCGCCAGCAGCCAAATACTAGCGGGACCAGATACGCAGTATTTT

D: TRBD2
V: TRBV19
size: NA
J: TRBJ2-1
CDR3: CASGTSGINEQFF
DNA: TGTGCCTCCGGGACTAGCGGGATAAATGAGCAGTTCTTC

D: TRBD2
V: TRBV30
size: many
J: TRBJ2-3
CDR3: CAWSVRLAGAQYF
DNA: TGTGCCTGGAGTGTTCGGCTAGCGGGAGCGCAGTATTTT

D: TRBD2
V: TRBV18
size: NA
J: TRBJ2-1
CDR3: CASSPPNSGRAGNEQFF
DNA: TGTGCCAGCTCACCACCGAATAGCGGGAGGGCCGGGAATGAGCAGTTCTTC

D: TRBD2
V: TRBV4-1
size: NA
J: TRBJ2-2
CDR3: CASSQGGLASTGELFF
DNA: TGCGCCAGCAGCCAAGGTGGACTAGCGTCTACCGGGGAGCTGTTTTTT

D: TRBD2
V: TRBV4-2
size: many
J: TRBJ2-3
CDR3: CASSLRLPSGYSTDTQYF
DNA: TGTGCCAGCAGCCTACGACTGCCTAGCGGGTATAGCACAGATACGCAGTATTTT

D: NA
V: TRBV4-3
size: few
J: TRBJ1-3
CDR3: CASSRQWHSSGNTIYF
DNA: TGCGCCAGCAGCCGCCAATGGCACAGCTCTGGAAACACCATATATTTT

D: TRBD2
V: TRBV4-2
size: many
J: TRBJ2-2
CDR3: CASTGEGFATGELFF
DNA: TGTGCCAGCACCGGGGAGGGGTTTGCCACCGGGGAGCTGTTTTTT